This T cell receptor (beta chain) was identified during a study of blood T cell repertoires in COVID-19. At the level of the study: COVID-19 samples from acute and convalescent phases originated in the United States, Italy and Spain. In each case, the material was cDNA or gDNA derived from T cells, B-cell-depleted T cells, or PBMCs.

Authors' processing steps: The authors estimated nucleated cell counts from reference gene primer amplification. Data came from immunoSEQ multiplex PCR; TCRdb stores just in-frame clones and leaves some out. V and J calls and clone size are as listed in that table; D and trimming were resolved from the DNA. The table lists roughly 53,000 clones, about 76% of them singletons. The receptor was derived from a man over 45 with active or convalescent COVID-19. The sample consisted of peripheral blood.

Here the CDR3 reads CASSYSGGRANTQYF. In DNA, the CDR3 is TGTGCCAGCAGTTACTCGGGCGGGAGGGCAAATACGCAGTATTTT. V is TRBV6-5 and J is TRBJ2-3; 9 bases match TRBD2. The CDR3 extends over 15 amino acids. Unmatched junction bases numbered 5, after V lost 0 bases and J lost 7 bases. The germline gives CDR1 MNHEY, CDR2 SVGAGI.